This is a list of T cell receptor beta chains from one sample in a study of OX40 agonist ivuxolimab in advanced cancers. Here immunoSEQ multiplex PCR was the method, and the copy in TCRdb shows in-frame clones only, minus some. Of 60,000 to 85,000 clones listed, around four fifths are singletons. This sample comprised CD4+ or CD8+ T cells sorted from blood, obtained in a trial of the OX40 agonist ivuxolimab. The receptor set was obtained from an adult with an advanced solid tumor such as melanoma, head and neck, liver or kidney cancer. The CDR3 runs from the conserved cysteine through the conserved F or W. A D gene is named only where the DNA matches it firmly. Some rows mark clone size as missing; the rest say once, few, many or name a class of expanded clone.

j_gene,abundance,d_gene,v_gene,CDR3aa,CDR3nt
TRBJ2-1,-,-,TRBV7-3,CASSPPGVDNEQFF,TGTGCCAGCAGCCCCCCCGGGGTCGACAATGAGCAGTTCTTC
TRBJ1-4,-,-,TRBV19,CASSLTGNREKLFF,TGTGCCAGTAGTCTGACGGGGAATAGGGAAAAACTGTTTTTT
TRBJ1-5,-,-,TRBV9,CASSFGQGGNQPQHF,TGTGCCAGCAGCTTTGGGCAGGGAGGCAATCAGCCCCAGCATTTT
TRBJ2-1,-,TRBD1,TRBV28,CASSSPTGGNYNEQFF,TGTGCCAGCAGTTCCCCGACAGGGGGGAACTACAATGAGCAGTTCTTC
TRBJ2-1,-,TRBD1,TRBV11-3,CASSFQTGGHNEQFF,TGTGCCAGCAGCTTTCAGACAGGGGGCCATAATGAGCAGTTCTTC
TRBJ1-3,-,-,TRBV11-1,CASGSPLRNTIYF,TGTGCCAGCGGCTCCCCCTTACGAAACACCATATATTTT
TRBJ2-1,-,TRBD2,TRBV6-6,CASSRSSGRSQGEQFF,TGTGCCAGCAGTCGGTCTAGCGGGAGGTCCCAGGGAGAGCAGTTCTTC
TRBJ1-1,-,-,TRBV10-1,CASSESNHRNTEAFF,TGCGCCAGCAGTGAGTCAAATCACAGGAACACTGAAGCTTTCTTT
TRBJ2-3,-,TRBD2,TRBV19,CASSRLAEGAGTDTQYF,TGTGCCAGTAGTAGACTAGCGGAGGGGGCTGGCACAGATACGCAGTATTTT
TRBJ1-2,-,TRBD1,TRBV4-1,CASSHRTGTAYGYTF,TGCGCCAGCAGCCACCGGACAGGGACTGCCTATGGCTACACCTTC
TRBJ2-2,-,TRBD1,TRBV11-3,CASSRGRPDRASGELFF,TGTGCCAGCAGCCGCGGTCGCCCCGACAGGGCGTCCGGGGAGCTGTTTTTT
TRBJ2-7,-,TRBD1,TRBV6-4,CASSGQGGEQYF,TGTGCCAGCAGTGGACAGGGGGGCGAGCAGTACTTC
TRBJ1-1,-,-,TRBV7-8,CASSLRENTEAFF,TGTGCCAGCAGCTTAAGGGAGAACACTGAAGCTTTCTTT
TRBJ1-5,-,-,TRBV6-6,CASSSHSNQPQHF,TGTGCCAGCAGTTCCCATAGCAATCAGCCCCAGCATTTT
TRBJ2-5,-,TRBD2,TRBV9,CASSSGTSEETQYF,TGTGCCAGCAGCTCCGGGACTAGCGAAGAGACCCAGTACTTC
TRBJ2-7,few,-,TRBV7-2,CASSLPPGRYEQYF,TGTGCCAGCAGCTTGCCCCCAGGGAGGTACGAGCAGTACTTC
TRBJ2-5,once,-,TRBV27,CASSRGPQRGETQYF,TGTGCCAGCAGTCGAGGACCTCAGAGAGGGGAGACCCAGTACTTC
TRBJ1-5,-,-,TRBV7-2,CASSLVARATGQPQHF,TGTGCCAGCAGCTTAGTGGCCAGGGCGACGGGTCAGCCCCAGCATTTT
TRBJ2-1,-,-,TRBV5-4,CASSLERQSSYNEQFF,TGTGCCAGCAGCTTGGAGCGGCAAAGCTCCTACAATGAGCAGTTCTTC
TRBJ1-5,-,-,TRBV4-1,CASSQDGVLAYQPQHF,TGCGCCAGCAGCCAAGATGGGGTCTTGGCATATCAGCCCCAGCATTTT
TRBJ2-3,-,-,TRBV19,CASSIVGQLPDTQYF,TGTGCCAGTAGTATAGTAGGACAACTCCCCGATACGCAGTATTTT
TRBJ1-5,-,-,TRBV2,CASSWTLGNSNQPQHF,TGTGCCAGCAGTTGGACACTCGGGAATAGCAATCAGCCCCAGCATTTT
TRBJ2-2,-,-,TRBV11-1,CASSFQGGVTGELFF,TGTGCCAGCAGCTTCCAAGGGGGAGTCACCGGGGAGCTGTTTTTT
TRBJ2-7,-,-,TRBV5-1,CASSQRPGGEQYF,TGCGCCAGCAGCCAGAGACCAGGCGGCGAGCAGTACTTC
TRBJ2-3,-,TRBD1,TRBV19,CASRAPGQTTDTQYF,TGTGCCAGTAGAGCTCCGGGACAGACCACAGATACGCAGTATTTT
TRBJ1-3,-,TRBD1,TRBV9,CASSVGDSSGNTIYF,TGTGCCAGCAGCGTAGGGGACAGCTCTGGAAACACCATATATTTT
TRBJ2-2,-,-,TRBV7-3,CASSLTVEDGELFF,TGTGCCAGCAGCTTAACGGTGGAGGACGGGGAGCTGTTTTTT
TRBJ1-5,-,-,TRBV28,CASSYGKGGVGNQPQHF,TGTGCCAGCAGTTATGGTAAGGGAGGGGTAGGCAATCAGCCCCAGCATTTT
TRBJ2-7,-,TRBD1,TRBV5-1,CASSLGTGASYEQYF,TGCGCCAGCAGCTTGGGGACAGGAGCCTCCTACGAGCAGTACTTC
TRBJ2-7,-,-,TRBV30,CAWSTRTEQYF,TGTGCCTGGAGTACTCGGACCGAGCAGTACTTC
TRBJ2-5,-,TRBD2,TRBV6-1,CASRELAGGGETQYF,TGTGCCAGCAGGGAACTAGCGGGAGGGGGGGAGACCCAGTACTTC
TRBJ2-3,-,TRBD2,TRBV11-2,CASSFRGESDTQYF,TGTGCCAGCAGCTTCCGGGGGGAGTCAGATACGCAGTATTTT
TRBJ2-1,-,-,TRBV5-5,CASSGGTYNEQFF,TGTGCCAGCAGCGGGGGGACCTACAATGAGCAGTTCTTC
TRBJ2-5,-,TRBD2,TRBV7-8,CASSFITGGPVETQYF,TGTGCCAGCAGCTTTATTACGGGAGGGCCGGTAGAGACCCAGTACTTC
TRBJ2-3,-,TRBD2,TRBV9,CASSWTSAAPDTQYF,TGTGCCAGCAGCTGGACTAGCGCCGCCCCAGATACGCAGTATTTT
TRBJ1-1,-,-,TRBV18,CASSPLTGNTEAFF,TGTGCCAGCTCACCACTTACAGGGAACACTGAAGCTTTCTTT
TRBJ2-1,-,TRBD1,TRBV6-1,CASSAQGAWNEQFF,TGTGCCAGCAGTGCTCAGGGGGCTTGGAATGAGCAGTTCTTC
TRBJ1-1,-,-,TRBV7-9,CASSQGRDTGYSTEAFF,TGTGCCAGCAGTCAGGGGAGGGACACCGGATACAGCACTGAAGCTTTCTTT
TRBJ2-7,-,TRBD2,TRBV30,CAWTNRFLTSGGAYEQYF,TGTGCCTGGACCAATCGTTTTCTCACTAGCGGGGGGGCCTACGAGCAGTACTTC
TRBJ1-1,-,-,TRBV28,CASTPPKGTEAFF,TGTGCCAGCACCCCCCCGAAGGGCACTGAAGCTTTCTTT
TRBJ2-7,-,TRBD1,TRBV28,CASSQQGYSYEQYF,TGTGCCAGCAGTCAACAGGGGTACTCCTACGAGCAGTACTTC
TRBJ2-1,-,-,TRBV18,CASSPALGHNEQFF,TGTGCCAGCTCACCAGCGCTTGGCCACAATGAGCAGTTCTTC
TRBJ1-1,once,TRBD1,TRBV7-9,CASSHHPGQLFATEAFF,TGTGCCAGCAGCCACCATCCGGGACAGTTATTTGCGACTGAAGCTTTCTTT
TRBJ2-7,-,TRBD2,TRBV6-5,CASRSGTSGSYEQYF,TGTGCCAGCAGATCCGGGACTAGCGGCTCCTACGAGCAGTACTTC
TRBJ2-7,once,-,TRBV7-6,CASSPLCLKYYEQYF,TGTGCCAGCAGCCCACTTTGTTTGAAATACTACGAGCAGTACTTC